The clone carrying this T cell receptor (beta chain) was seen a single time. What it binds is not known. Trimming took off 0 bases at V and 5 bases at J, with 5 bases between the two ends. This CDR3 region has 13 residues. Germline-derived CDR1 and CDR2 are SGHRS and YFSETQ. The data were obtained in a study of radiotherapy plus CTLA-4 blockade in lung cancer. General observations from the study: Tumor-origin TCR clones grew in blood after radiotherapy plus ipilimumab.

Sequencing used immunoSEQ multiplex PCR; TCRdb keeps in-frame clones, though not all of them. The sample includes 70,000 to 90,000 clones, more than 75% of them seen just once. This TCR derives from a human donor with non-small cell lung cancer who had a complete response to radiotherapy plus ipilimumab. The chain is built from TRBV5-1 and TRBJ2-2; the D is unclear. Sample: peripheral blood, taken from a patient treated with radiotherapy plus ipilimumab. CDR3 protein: CASSLGETGELFF. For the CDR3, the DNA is TGCGCCAGCAGCTTGGGGGAAACCGGGGAGCTGTTTTTT.